This passage covers 8 T cell receptor beta chains from one sample sequenced in a study of T cell repertoires in cytomegalovirus infection. TCRdb independently ran MiXCR on the reads; one entry per CDR3 protein. The sample lists 510,000 or so distinct CDR3 sequences; 26% were seen once. The sequencing sample was made of PBMCs. Receptors were obtained from a human donor in good health (CMV status not recorded). Some clones in this sample may be carry-over from other donors' samples.

This clonotype was seen many times. The rearrangement links TRBV7-9 to TRBJ2-7, with a possible D match to TRBD2 (6 bases). Trimming took off 11 bases at V and 7 bases at J, with 21 bases between the two ends. CDR1 is SEHNR, CDR2 FQNEAQ, per germline (reference sequence). The CDR3 runs to 13 residues. Written as DNA, the CDR3 is TGTGCCGTATCCGGGGGACTGGAAAAAGAGCAGTACTTC. Amino acid sequence: CAVSGGLEKEQYF. Combining the CDR3 with reference TRBV7-9 and TRBJ2-7 gives the whole variable domain DTGVSQNPRHKITKRGQNVTFRCDPISEHNRLYWYRQTLGQGPEFLTYFQNEAQLEKSRLLSDRFSAERPKGSFSTLEIQRTEQGDSAMYLCAVSGGLEKEQYFGPGTRLTVT.

This clonotype was found a few times. The gene calls are TRBV24-1 and TRBJ2-1; no firm D call. CDR1 and CDR2 (germline): KGHDR, SFDVKD. V was shortened by 1 base and J by 0 bases, with 6 bases between the two germline ends. The CDR3 is 15 amino acids. CDR3 DNA: TGTGCCACCAGTGATTTTACCAGCTCCTACAATGAGCAGTTCTTC. Its protein product is CATSDFTSSYNEQFF.

This clonotype was seen only a few times. The V and J genes are TRBV25-1 and TRBJ2-3, with 9 bases aligning to TRBD2. The CDR3 length is 15 residues. With 2 bases clipped from V and 4 bases from J, the junction kept 4 bases outside the gene matches. CDR1 is MGHDK and CDR2 is SYGVNS in the germline V gene. The CDR3 bases are TGTGCCAGCAGTGAAATTAGCGGGAGACCAGATACGCAGTATTTT. This codes for CASSEISGRPDTQYF.

CDR3 nucleotides: TGTGCCAGCAGCGGGACTAGCGGGAGGGCGTACGAGCAGTACTTC. Its protein product is CASSGTSGRAYEQYF. The V and J genes are TRBV5-6 and TRBJ2-7; the match to TRBD2 covers 16 bases. The V segment lost 4 bases and the J segment 4 bases; nucleotides outside the gene matches: 2. CDR1 is SGHDT, CDR2 YYEEEE, per germline. This CDR3 has 15 amino acids.

CDR3 bases: TGTGCCAGCAGCTTAACGTCTAGCGCGGACAATGAGCAGTTCTTC. It specifies CASSLTSSADNEQFF. This chain joins TRBV7-3 and TRBJ2-1; a weak D match, TRBD2 (6 bases). V was cut by 0 bases and J by 5 bases, with 11 bases left in between. The length of the CDR3 is 15 residues. Germline CDR1 SGHTA, CDR2 FQGTGA. Based on the CDR3 plus reference TRBV7-3 and TRBJ2-1, the full variable domain is GAGVSQTPSNKVTEKGKYVELRCDPISGHTALYWYRQSLGQGPEFLIYFQGTGAADDSGLPNDRFFAVRPEGSVSTLKIQRTERGDSAVYLCASSLTSSADNEQFFGPGTRLTVL.

J is TRBJ2-5 and V is TRBV5-4; TRBD1 is a possible D gene (6 bases). In germline, CDR1 is SGHNT, CDR2 YYREEE (reference sequence). The ends were cut back, 2 bases at V and 5 bases at J, with 13 bases in the middle. This CDR3 has 14 amino acids. The CDR3 nucleotides read TGTGCCAGCAGCTTCGGACAGACGGGGGAGACCCAGTACTTC. Encoded protein: CASSFGQTGETQYF.

This clonotype was seen more than once but under ten times. V and J are TRBV11-2 and TRBJ1-5, with no clear D. The germline gives CDR1 SGHAT, CDR2 FQNNGV. This CDR3 region has 16 residues. V lost 1 base, J lost 3 bases, and 13 bases lay in between. The CDR3 sequence is CASSLVRSTTNQPQHF. Written as DNA, the CDR3 is TGTGCCAGCAGCTTAGTTCGGAGTACCACCAATCAGCCCCAGCATTTT. The full variable domain, completed using reference TRBV11-2 and TRBJ1-5, is EAGVAQSPRYKIIEKRQSVAFWCNPISGHATLYWYQQILGQGPKLLIQFQNNGVVDDSQLPKDRFSAERLKGVDSTLKIQPAKLEDSAVYLCASSLVRSTTNQPQHFGDGTRLSIL.

V is TRBV3-1 and J is TRBJ1-2; tentatively, D is TRBD1 (5 bases). V gave up 0 bases and J gave up 6 bases, with 17 bases separating them. The CDR3 loop spans 16 amino acids. CDR1 is LGHDT and CDR2 is YNNKEL in the germline V gene (reference sequence). CDR3 nucleotides: TGTGCCAGCAGCCAAGAACGGCCACCCGGGGACGATGGCTACACCTTC. Its protein product is CASSQERPPGDDGYTF. Full variable domain (rest looked up from reference TRBV3-1 and TRBJ1-2): DTAVSQTPKYLVTQMGNDKSIKCEQNLGHDTMYWYKQDSKKFLKIMFSYNNKELIINETVPNRFSPKSPDKAHLNLHINSLELGDSAVYFCASSQERPPGDDGYTFGSGTRLTVV.